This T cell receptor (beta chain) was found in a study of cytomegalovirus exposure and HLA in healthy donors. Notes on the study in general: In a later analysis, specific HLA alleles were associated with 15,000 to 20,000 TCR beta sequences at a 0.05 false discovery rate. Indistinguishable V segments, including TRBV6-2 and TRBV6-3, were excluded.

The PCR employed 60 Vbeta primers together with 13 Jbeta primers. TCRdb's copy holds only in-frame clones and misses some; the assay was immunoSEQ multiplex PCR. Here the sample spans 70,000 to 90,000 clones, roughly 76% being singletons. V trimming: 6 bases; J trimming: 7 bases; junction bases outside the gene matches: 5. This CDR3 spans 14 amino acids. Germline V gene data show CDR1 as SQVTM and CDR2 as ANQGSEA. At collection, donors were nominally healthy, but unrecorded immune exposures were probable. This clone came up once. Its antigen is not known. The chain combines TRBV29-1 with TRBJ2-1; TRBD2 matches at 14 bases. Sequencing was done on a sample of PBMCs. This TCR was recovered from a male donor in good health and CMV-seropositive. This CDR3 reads CSVAGLAGGNEQFF. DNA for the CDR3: TGCAGCGTCGCCGGACTAGCGGGGGGTAATGAGCAGTTCTTC.